The T cell receptor (beta chain) under discussion was sequenced for a study of blood T cell repertoires in COVID-19. Study as a whole: Sites in the United States, Italy and Spain provided acute and convalescent COVID-19 samples. Sources were T cells, B-cell-depleted T cells, or PBMCs; the material itself was cDNA or gDNA.

V was shortened by 0 bases and J by 4 bases, with 10 bases between the two germline ends. The CDR3 is 15 residues long. In germline, CDR1 is MNHEY, CDR2 SVGAGI. Per the original methods: Cell counts per sample came from amplifying reference gene primers. Libraries were prepared by immunoSEQ multiplex PCR; TCRdb keeps only in-frame clonotypes and omits some of them. Clone size and the V and J calls come from that table; the DNA yielded D and trimming. The sample shows some 150,000 clones, 85% to 90% of them seen only once. The sample holds one count of this clone. Sequenced sample: peripheral blood. The chain recombines TRBV6-5 with TRBJ1-3; TRBD1 is a possible D gene (5 bases). The TCR sequence derives from a woman aged 60-75 years with acute or convalescent COVID-19. CDR3 loop: CASSYSTTVGNTIYF. CDR3 DNA: TGTGCCAGCAGTTACTCGACGACAGTCGGAAACACCATATATTTT.